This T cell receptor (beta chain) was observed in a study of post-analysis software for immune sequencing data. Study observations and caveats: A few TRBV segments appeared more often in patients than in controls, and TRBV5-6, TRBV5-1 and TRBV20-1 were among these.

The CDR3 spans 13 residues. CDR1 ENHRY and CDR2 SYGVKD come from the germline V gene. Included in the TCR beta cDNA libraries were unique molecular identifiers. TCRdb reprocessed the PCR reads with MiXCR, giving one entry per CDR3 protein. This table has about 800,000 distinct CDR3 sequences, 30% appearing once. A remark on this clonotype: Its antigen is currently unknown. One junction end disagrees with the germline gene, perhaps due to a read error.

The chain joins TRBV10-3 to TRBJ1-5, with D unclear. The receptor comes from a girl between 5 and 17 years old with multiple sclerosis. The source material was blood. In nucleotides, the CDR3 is TGTGCCACCAGTCGAAATAGCAATCAGCCCCAGCATTTT. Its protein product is CATSRNSNQPQHF.